This T cell receptor (beta chain) derives from a study of blood T cells in healthy people across ages. General observations from the study: In older individuals, TCR beta diversity per million T cells was lower, falling roughly linearly with age.

Trimming pared 6 bases from V and 8 bases from J, leaving 12 bases between. The CDR3 is 12 amino acids. A second PCR of roughly 7 to 11 cycles used a sample-barcoded 5' primer and a J-beta primer mix. TCRdb re-called the 5' RACE reads with MiXCR, one entry per CDR3 protein. The table records about 650,000 distinct CDR3 sequences, more than 45% of them present only once. There are many counts of this clonotype. Antigen specificity is unknown. V gene TRBV12-3 or TRBV12-4 combines with J gene TRBJ2-3; D call uncertain. Material for sequencing was blood. The receptor's source is a woman of 80 years or more in good health. The DNA for the CDR3 is TGTGCCAGCAGCCCCGGGCCGGTTACGCAGTATTTT. Translated, it gives CASSPGPVTQYF.